One sample yielded the 9 T cell receptor beta chains listed below, sequenced in a study of blood T cell repertoires in COVID-19. The assay was immunoSEQ multiplex PCR, and TCRdb's table has in-frame clones only and misses some. This sample has some 200,000 clones, with about 78% found just once. Sequencing used peripheral blood. The receptors were sampled from a woman aged 45-65 years with active or convalescent COVID-19.

The chain is built from TRBV11-3 and TRBJ1-1, with D maybe TRBD1 (5 bases). In germline, CDR1 is SGHNT, CDR2 YENEEA. V was shortened by 2 bases and J by 10 bases, with 14 bases between the two germline ends. This CDR3 region has 13 residues. Here the CDR3 DNA reads TGTGCCAGCAGCTTAAGCTCTACAGGAGCAGCTTTCTTT. Protein: CASSLSSTGAAFF.

The gene calls are TRBV10-3 and TRBJ1-1; tentatively, D is TRBD1 (6 bases). V was shortened by 3 bases and J by 0 bases, with 23 bases between the two germline ends. This CDR3 is 19 amino acids long. Germline V gene lookup returns CDR1 ENHRY and CDR2 SYGVKD. CDR3 coding DNA: TGTGCCATCAGTGAACGCGACAGGAGTATCAACCCTTTGAACACTGAAGCTTTCTTT. This encodes CAISERDRSINPLNTEAFF.

The CDR3 region has the DNA TGTGCCAGCTCACCACTGATTCTTCAGGGGGCACAATTTTCTCGTGATGGCTACACCTTC. It specifies CASSPLILQGAQFSRDGYTF. The V gene is TRBV18, the J gene TRBJ1-2; the match to TRBD1 covers 8 bases. Germline V gene lookup returns CDR1 KGHSH and CDR2 LQKENI. This CDR3 contains 20 residues. J was trimmed by 6 bases and V by 1 base; bases with no gene match: 22.

As for this clone: Mismatch with germline at one junction end may stem from a read error. The chain carries TRBV11-2 and TRBJ1-1; D unresolved. Germline V gives CDR1 SGHAT, CDR2 FQNNGV. The length of the CDR3 is 15 residues. For the CDR3, the DNA is TGTGCCAGCAGCTTAGGTCTAGACTCCCGGGAGAGCTACTGGTTT. Translation: CASSLGLDSRESYWF.

The chain is built from TRBV18 and TRBJ2-3, with a possible D match to TRBD2 (5 bases). Deletions cut 2 bases from V and 5 bases from J, with 14 bases between. CDR3 length equals 15 residues. CDR1 is KGHSH, CDR2 LQKENI, per germline. The CDR3 reads CASSPSRGGIDTQYF. CDR3 DNA: TGTGCCAGCTCACCAAGTCGTGGAGGAATAGATACGCAGTATTTT.

The chain combines TRBV7-9 with TRBJ2-3; 9 nucleotides agree with TRBD2. There are 17 residues in the CDR3. The germline V gene encodes CDR1 SEHNR and CDR2 FQNEAQ (reference sequence). The V and J ends lost 1 base and 1 base, in that order; junction bases with no gene match: 6. The CDR3 here is CASSLGASGARTDTQYF. CDR3 nucleotide sequence: TGTGCCAGCAGCTTAGGGGCTAGCGGGGCGCGCACAGATACGCAGTATTTT.

There are a few counts of this clone. V and J are TRBV28 and TRBJ2-1; 10 bases are a match to TRBD2. Germline V gives CDR1 MDHEN, CDR2 SYDVKM. The CDR3 covers 15 residues. V lost 5 bases, J lost 7 bases, and 8 bases stayed unmatched. The CDR3 DNA follows: TGTGCCAGCAGTCCGTCTAGCGGGAGTAGAAATGAGCAGTTCTTC. Its translation: CASSPSSGSRNEQFF.

The chain joins TRBV29-1 to TRBJ1-1; D might be TRBD1 (5 bases). V was cut by 8 bases and J by 1 base, with 14 bases left in between. The CDR3 consists of 13 residues. Per germline, CDR1 SQVTM and CDR2 ANQGSEA. The CDR3 loop reads CSPWDWRNTEAFF. For the CDR3, the DNA is TGCAGCCCCTGGGACTGGAGGAACACTGAAGCTTTCTTT.

The rearrangement joins TRBV12-3 or TRBV12-4 to TRBJ1-5; 9 bases match TRBD1. V lost 5 bases, J lost 4 bases, and 0 bases stayed unmatched. The CDR3 spans 13 residues. The CDR3 region is CASSGTGNQPQHF. The CDR3 DNA follows: TGTGCCAGCAGTGGGACAGGGAATCAGCCCCAGCATTTT.